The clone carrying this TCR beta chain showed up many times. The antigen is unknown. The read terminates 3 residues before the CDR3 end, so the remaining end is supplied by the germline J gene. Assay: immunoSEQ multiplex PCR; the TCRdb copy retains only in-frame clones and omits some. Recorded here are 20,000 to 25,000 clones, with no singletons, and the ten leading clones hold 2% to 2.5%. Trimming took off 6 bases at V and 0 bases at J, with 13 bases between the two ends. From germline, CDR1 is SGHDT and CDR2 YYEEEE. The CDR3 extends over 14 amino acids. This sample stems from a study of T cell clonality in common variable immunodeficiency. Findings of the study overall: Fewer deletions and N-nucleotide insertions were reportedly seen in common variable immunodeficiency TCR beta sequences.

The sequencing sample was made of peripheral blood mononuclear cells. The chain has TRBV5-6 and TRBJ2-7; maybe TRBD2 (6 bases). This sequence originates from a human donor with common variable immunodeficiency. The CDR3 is CASTRPGDSYEQYF. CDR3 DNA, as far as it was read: TGTGCCAGCACCCGACCGGGGGACTCCTACGAG.